Given below is one T cell receptor beta chain in context. What it binds is not known. The junction departs from the called germline gene at one end, perhaps through a read error. This record comes from a study of blood T cells in healthy people across ages. Study background: Using template switching, researchers captured about one barcoded beta molecule for each two T cells.

Germline V CDR1 and CDR2: SQVTM, ANQGSEA. The CDR3 extends over 17 amino acids. Together with a sample-barcoded 5' primer, a J-beta primer mix was included in a second PCR lasting about 7 to 11 cycles. Unique molecular identifiers of 12 random nucleotides labeled each cDNA. No fewer than 2.5 million CDR3-containing paired-end reads came from each sample. TCRdb re-called the 5' RACE reads with MiXCR, one entry per CDR3 protein. The profile shows about 1.6 million distinct CDR3 sequences, 34% of them singletons. Study conclusions and caveats: The percentage of naive T cells correlated strongly with TCR beta diversity.

The rearrangement uses TRBV29-1 and TRBJ1-4; 8 bases align to TRBD1. Sequenced input: blood. This receptor was taken from a woman aged 25 to 39 in good health. CDR3 bases: TGCAGCGTTGAAAGTTCAGGGGGCGGAATGGGATTCGAAAAACGGTTTTTT. It encodes CSVESSGGGMGFEKRFF.